The 5 T cell receptor beta chains given below trace back to one sample, sequenced in a study of Ad26.COV2.S vaccination and SARS-CoV-2 variants. Only in-frame clones appear in the TCRdb table, and some are missing; sequencing was by immunoSEQ multiplex PCR. Of some 640,000 clones in the sample, about 89% were seen once. Treatment indicated: some 20 received Ad26.COV2.S at low or high dose, single or two shots; about 5 received placebo; per-sample allocation not given. At day 63 after the first vaccine or placebo injection, samples were drawn. Sequenced here: peripheral blood, sampled in a trial of Ad26.COV2.S vaccine versus placebo. The receptor set was obtained from a person aged 18-65 years who received the Ad26.COV2.S COVID-19 vaccine or a placebo.

The chain joins TRBV7-9 to TRBJ1-3, with 7 positions matching TRBD1. Germline V gene sequence: CDR1 SEHNR, CDR2 FQNEAQ (reference sequence). The CDR3 is 15 amino acids. The V segment lost 3 bases and the J segment 0 bases; nucleotides outside the gene matches: 2. Here the CDR3 DNA reads TGTGCCAGCAGCTTCCAGGGGGACTCTGGAAACACCATATATTTT. As protein: CASSFQGDSGNTIYF.

The V gene is TRBV7-3, the J gene TRBJ2-7; the match to TRBD1 covers 9 bases. Trimming took 5 bases from V and 5 from J; bases not matched to a gene: 10. CDR3 length: 15 residues. Germline V gene lookup returns CDR1 SGHTA and CDR2 FQGTGA. The CDR3 sequence: CASSLTGTGRNEQYF. The CDR3 DNA follows: TGTGCCAGCAGCCTCACCGGGACAGGGCGAAACGAGCAGTACTTC.

This chain uses TRBV12-3 or TRBV12-4 with TRBJ2-7; 9 nucleotides align to TRBD2. The CDR3 consists of 13 residues. Trimming cost V 8 bases and J 5 bases; bases outside gene matches: 7. CDR3 amino acids: CASGVAGANEQYF. DNA of the CDR3: TGTGCCAGCGGAGTAGCGGGAGCCAACGAGCAGTACTTC.

The chain joins TRBV7-2 to TRBJ2-7; D uncertain. Germline V gene data show CDR1 as SGHTA and CDR2 as FQGNSA. This CDR3 is built from 14 residues. Trimming pared 7 bases from V and 3 bases from J, leaving 16 bases between. This CDR3 reads CASTEGNGRYEQYF. In DNA form, the CDR3 reads TGTGCCAGCACCGAAGGGAACGGCCGCTACGAGCAGTACTTC. The whole variable domain, remainder taken from reference TRBV7-2 and TRBJ2-7, is GAGVSQSPSNKVTEKGKDVELRCDPISGHTALYWYRQSLGQGLEFLIYFQGNSAPDKSGLPSDRFSAERTGGSVSTLTIQRTQQEDSAVYLCASTEGNGRYEQYFGPGTRLTVT.

The rearrangement uses TRBV7-2 and TRBJ1-1, with 8 bases fitting TRBD1. Germline V gives CDR1 SGHTA, CDR2 FQGNSA. Germline trimming cut 7 bases from V and 1 base from J; bases unmatched to any gene: 5. The CDR3 covers 14 residues. CDR3 sequence (DNA): TGTGCCAGCACCCCGGGACAGGCGAACACTGAAGCTTTCTTT. Translation: CASTPGQANTEAFF. The full variable domain, completed using reference TRBV7-2 and TRBJ1-1, is GAGVSQSPSNKVTEKGKDVELRCDPISGHTALYWYRQSLGQGLEFLIYFQGNSAPDKSGLPSDRFSAERTGGSVSTLTIQRTQQEDSAVYLCASTPGQANTEAFFGQGTRLTVV.